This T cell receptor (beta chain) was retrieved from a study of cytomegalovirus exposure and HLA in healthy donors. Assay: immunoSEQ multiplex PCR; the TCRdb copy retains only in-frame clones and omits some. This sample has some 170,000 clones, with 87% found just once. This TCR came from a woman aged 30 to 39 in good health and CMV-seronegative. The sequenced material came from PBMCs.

The chain's CDR3 is CASSLSAQGYTEAFF. For the CDR3, the DNA is TGTGCCAGCAGTTTATCCGCACAGGGGTACACTGAAGCTTTCTTT. V usage is TRBV27 and J usage is TRBJ1-1; TRBD1 agrees at 7 bases. The CDR3 extends over 15 amino acids. CDR1 is MNHEY and CDR2 is SMNVEV in the germline V gene (reference sequence). Unmatched junction bases numbered 4, after V lost 0 bases and J lost 3 bases.